Listed here are 20 T cell receptor beta chains from one sample, sequenced in a study of PD-L1 blockade in urothelial cancer. Documented time point: peripheral blood 6 weeks after treatment start. The protocol was immunoSEQ multiplex PCR, while the TCRdb copy is restricted to in-frame clones and leaves out a portion. The sample carries approximately 110,000 clones, around 90% recorded once. The sample in question was PBMCs, obtained around atezolizumab (anti-PD-L1) treatment. These receptors all come from a man aged 60-69 years with urothelial cancer.

This clone was recorded once. The chain combines TRBV7-3 with TRBJ2-1; D possibly corresponds to TRBD2 (6 bases). V was trimmed by 1 base and J by 7 bases, leaving 17 bases between them. This CDR3 contains 16 residues. Germline values: CDR1 SGHTA, CDR2 FQGTGA. The CDR3 region has the DNA TGTGCCAGCAGCTTAATCGGAGGGGCAGGGTTGAATGAGCAGTTCTTC. Amino acids: CASSLIGGAGLNEQFF. The variable domain in full, completed from reference TRBV7-3 and TRBJ2-1, reads GAGVSQTPSNKVTEKGKYVELRCDPISGHTALYWYRQSLGQGPEFLIYFQGTGAADDSGLPNDRFFAVRPEGSVSTLKIQRTERGDSAVYLCASSLIGGAGLNEQFFGPGTRLTVL.

The chain is built from TRBV11-3 and TRBJ2-7; 9 bases map to TRBD1. Trimming at V came to 3 bases and at J to 6 bases, leaving 3 bases not matched to a gene. Germline V lookup: CDR1 SGHNT, CDR2 YENEEA. There are 13 residues in the CDR3. The CDR3: CASSLGTGSEQYF. CDR3 sequence (DNA): TGTGCCAGCAGCTTGGGGACAGGGAGCGAGCAGTACTTC.

A word on this clone: Other nucleotide sequences from this sample produce the same CDR3. The rearrangement joins TRBV4-2 to TRBJ2-7; 8 nucleotides align to TRBD1. With V trimmed by 4 bases and J by 2 bases, 4 bases remained unmatched. This CDR3 comprises 14 residues. The germline gives CDR1 LGHNA, CDR2 YNFKEQ. CDR3 sequence: CASSPGQGTYEQYF. Written as DNA, the CDR3 is TGTGCCAGCAGCCCCGGACAGGGAACCTACGAGCAGTACTTC.

The chain recombines TRBV5-5 with TRBJ2-1; D is undetermined. V was cut by 0 bases and J by 0 bases, with 10 bases left in between. The CDR3 extends over 16 amino acids. Germline lookup yields CDR1 SGHKS and CDR2 YYEKEE (reference sequence). This CDR3 is CASSLGSYTSYNEQFF. The CDR3, as DNA: TGTGCCAGCAGCTTGGGAAGCTATACCTCCTACAATGAGCAGTTCTTC.

The chain uses TRBV23-1 and TRBJ2-3; the D gene is possibly TRBD1 (6 bases). TRBV23-1 falls under the ORF class, with uncertain function. The CDR3 is made up of 18 amino acids. Trimming removed 0 bases at V and 0 bases at J, with 16 bases between. The CDR3 DNA reads TGCGCCAGCAGTCAATCGACATTACGGACAGCTAGCACAGATACGCAGTATTTT. This sequence encodes CASSQSTLRTASTDTQYF.

The chain is built from TRBV5-6 and TRBJ1-6; 7 bases are shared with TRBD1. Unmatched junction bases numbered 5, after V lost 3 bases and J lost 2 bases. The CDR3 runs 16 residues. CDR1 and CDR2 (germline): SGHDT, YYEEEE. CDR3 coding DNA: TGTGCCAGCAGCTCGGAAGACAGGGCCTATAATTCACCCCTCCACTTT. It is translated as CASSSEDRAYNSPLHF. The variable domain in full, completed from reference TRBV5-6 and TRBJ1-6, reads DAGVTQSPTHLIKTRGQQVTLRCSPKSGHDTVSWYQQALGQGPQFIFQYYEEEERQRGNFPDRFSGHQFPNYSSELNVNALLLGDSALYLCASSSEDRAYNSPLHFGNGTRLTVT.

The rearrangement uses TRBV6-1 and TRBJ2-3; D gene unclear. CDR3 length equals 13 residues. Trimming cost V 5 bases and J 5 bases, with 11 bases left between them. Per the germline V gene, CDR1 is MNHNS and CDR2 is SASEGT. The CDR3 DNA reads as TGTGCCAGCAGTCGTCGGGTACAAGATACGCAGTATTTT. It codes for CASSRRVQDTQYF.

CDR3 bases: TGTGCCAGCAGTGAAGCACTAGCGGTAGAGACCCAGTACTTC. Its translation is CASSEALAVETQYF. The chain uses TRBV2 and TRBJ2-5; 8 bases are a match to TRBD2. Germline CDR1 reads SNHLY; CDR2 reads FYNNEI. The V segment lost 0 bases and the J segment 4 bases; nucleotides outside the gene matches: 1. This CDR3 has 14 amino acids.

The chain uses TRBV7-8 and TRBJ2-1; perhaps TRBD1 as D (6 bases). V dropped 1 base and J dropped 4 bases, with 8 bases sitting between them. This CDR3 is 14 amino acids long. Germline V CDR1 and CDR2: SGHVS, FQNEAQ. CDR3 region: CASSLGGPYNEQFF. In nucleotides, the CDR3 is TGTGCCAGCAGCTTAGGGGGGCCGTACAATGAGCAGTTCTTC.

The genes are TRBV25-1 and TRBJ1-4, with 7 nucleotides matching TRBD1. The germline gives CDR1 MGHDK, CDR2 SYGVNS. The CDR3 consists of 14 residues. The ends lost 7 bases at V and 2 bases at J; junction bases unmatched: 4. The CDR3 DNA is TGTGCCAGCACACCGACAGGGACTAATGAAAAACTGTTTTTT. Translated, it gives CASTPTGTNEKLFF.

The genes are TRBV2 and TRBJ2-2; 7 bases fit TRBD1. Trimming took 5 bases from V and 2 from J; bases not matched to a gene: 8. Per the germline V gene, CDR1 is SNHLY and CDR2 is FYNNEI. This CDR3 contains 16 residues. CDR3 protein: CASSHPDRENTGELFF. DNA for the CDR3: TGTGCCAGCAGTCACCCTGACAGGGAAAACACCGGGGAGCTGTTTTTT.

The rearrangement uses TRBV20-1 and TRBJ2-1; 7 bases map to TRBD1. The ends lost 6 bases at V and 15 bases at J; junction bases unmatched: 11. CDR3 length equals 11 residues. In germline, CDR1 is DFQATT, CDR2 SNEGSKA (reference sequence). The CDR3 nucleotides are TGCAGTGCGTACTCAGGGACAGTCCCGTTCTTC. It specifies CSAYSGTVPFF.

In nucleotides, the CDR3 is TGTGCCAGCAGCAGTAGCGGACCCCAAGAGACCCAGTACTTC. Its translation is CASSSSGPQETQYF. J is TRBJ2-5 and V is TRBV7-2, with D possibly matching TRBD2 (6 bases). Germline CDR1 is SGHTA and CDR2 is FQGNSA. Trimming removed 5 bases from V and 1 base from J, with 11 bases in between. The CDR3 totals 14 residues.

This chain joins TRBV5-6 and TRBJ2-1; tentative D call: TRBD2 (6 bases). The CDR3 loop spans 15 amino acids. CDR1 and CDR2 (germline): SGHDT, YYEEEE. Trimming took off 1 base at V and 3 bases at J, with 11 bases between the two ends. The CDR3 protein is CASSLPTRGYNEQFF. CDR3 nucleotides: TGTGCCAGCAGCTTGCCGACTAGAGGCTACAATGAGCAGTTCTTC.

V usage is TRBV13 and J usage is TRBJ2-3; 14 nucleotides align to TRBD2. The germline V gene has CDR1 PRHDT and CDR2 FYEKMQ (reference sequence). The CDR3 contains 18 residues. The junction had 10 bases not matched to a gene; V was cut back by 5 bases and J by 3 bases. CDR3 sequence: CASSRRLAGGRGTDTQYF. The CDR3 DNA follows: TGTGCCAGCAGCCGAAGACTAGCGGGAGGGCGGGGGACAGATACGCAGTATTTT.

V gene TRBV6-1 combines with J gene TRBJ2-2; 14 positions match TRBD2. V trimming: 0 bases; J trimming: 9 bases; junction bases outside the gene matches: 3. The V gene's germline CDR1 is MNHNS and CDR2 SASEGT. The CDR3 totals 16 residues. The CDR3 DNA reads TGTGCCAGCAGTGAAGCGGGACTAGCGGGGGTTAGGGAGCTGTTTTTT. Amino acids: CASSEAGLAGVRELFF.

The chain has TRBV30 and TRBJ2-5; 10 bases are shared with TRBD1. The ends lost 5 bases at V and 4 bases at J; junction bases unmatched: 4. Germline V gene lookup returns CDR1 GTSNPN and CDR2 SVGIG (reference sequence). The CDR3 runs 13 residues. CDR3 in DNA: TGTGCCTGGGGGACAGGGGTGGGAGAGACCCAGTACTTC. Its protein product is CAWGTGVGETQYF.

The genes are TRBV29-1 and TRBJ1-4; D is unclear. The V gene's germline CDR1 is SQVTM and CDR2 ANQGSEA. The CDR3 is 13 amino acids. V was shortened by 0 bases and J by 13 bases, with 15 bases between the two germline ends. CDR3 protein: CSVEDPPLGGLFF. CDR3 bases: TGCAGCGTTGAAGATCCCCCCCTCGGAGGACTGTTTTTT. The variable domain in full, with the rest retrieved from reference TRBV29-1 and TRBJ1-4, is SAVISQKPSRDICQRGTSLTIQCQVDSQVTMMFWYRQQPGQSLTLIATANQGSEATYESGFVIDKFPISRPNLTFSTLTVSNMSPEDSSIYLCSVEDPPLGGLFFGSGTQLSVL.

The rearrangement joins TRBV18 to TRBJ2-7, with 11 bases fitting TRBD2. This CDR3 is 18 amino acids long. Germline CDR1 reads KGHSH; CDR2 reads LQKENI. Trimming took 4 bases from V and 0 from J; bases not matched to a gene: 11. CDR3 nucleotides: TGTGCCAGCTCACTGACTAGCGGGGTAATCTTATCCTCCTACGAGCAGTACTTC. Translation: CASSLTSGVILSSYEQYF.

The chain has TRBV28 and TRBJ1-1; D not resolved. The germline V and J ends were trimmed by 3 bases and 2 bases, with 4 bases remaining between them. The CDR3 sequence is 12 residues long. Germline values: CDR1 MDHEN, CDR2 SYDVKM. The CDR3 sequence: CASSLSNTEAFF. CDR3 sequence (DNA): TGTGCCAGCAGTTTGTCAAACACTGAAGCTTTCTTT. Combining the CDR3 with reference TRBV28 and TRBJ1-1 gives the whole variable domain DVKVTQSSRYLVKRTGEKVFLECVQDMDHENMFWYRQDPGLGLRLIYFSYDVKMKEKGDIPEGYSVSREKKERFSLILESASTNQTSMYLCASSLSNTEAFFGQGTRLTVV.